The clone carrying this T cell receptor beta chain showed up just a few times. Use of 60 Vbeta and 13 Jbeta primers characterized the PCR. TCRdb's table, derived via immunoSEQ multiplex PCR, lists solely in-frame clones and lacks some. The sample carries more than 110,000 clones, about 75% recorded once. Germline assignment: CDR1 SGHNT and CDR2 YYREEE (reference sequence). Trimming at V came to 5 bases and at J to 5 bases, leaving 6 bases not matched to a gene. The CDR3 is made up of 14 amino acids. The data derive from a study of cytomegalovirus exposure and HLA in healthy donors. The receptor's source is a woman in her twenties or thirties in good health and CMV-seronegative. This chain links TRBV5-4 with TRBJ1-2; 10 bases line up with TRBD1. The sample comprised PBMCs. Here the CDR3 reads CASRGGDRGYGYTF. CDR3 nucleotides: TGTGCCAGCAGGGGGGGGGACAGGGGATATGGCTACACCTTC.